A single sample is the source of the 18 T cell receptor beta chains below, sequenced in a study of brain T cells in children with intractable seizures. Sequencing used immunoSEQ multiplex PCR; TCRdb keeps in-frame clones, though not all of them. Among 300,000 to 400,000 clones listed, about 93% were seen once. The sample's time point: blood from clinic visit 5 months post-surgery; TSC patient then seizure free. Sequenced material: peripheral blood, taken more than 4 months after surgery. Receptors originate from a boy under three years old with tuberous sclerosis and intractable seizures.

J is TRBJ1-2 and V is TRBV6-5, with D possibly matching TRBD1 (5 bases). Germline loops: CDR1 MNHEY, CDR2 SVGAGI. Trimming pared 2 bases from V and 4 bases from J, leaving 8 bases between. This CDR3 has 13 amino acids. The CDR3 DNA sequence: TGTGCCAGCAGTTACGGACAATCCTATGGCTACACCTTC. It encodes CASSYGQSYGYTF.

This chain uses TRBV4-1 with TRBJ2-3; the match to TRBD2 covers 9 bases. V shed 1 base, J shed 1 base, and the junction held 3 bases outside the gene matches. The germline gives CDR1 MGHRA, CDR2 YSYEKL. The CDR3 totals 16 residues. CDR3 nucleotide sequence: TGCGCCAGCAGCCAAGCTCCTAGCGGGGGCACAGATACGCAGTATTTT. Translation: CASSQAPSGGTDTQYF.

V and J are TRBV20-1 and TRBJ2-1, with TRBD2 matching 8 bases. The V and J ends lost 3 bases and 4 bases, in that order; junction bases with no gene match: 8. The germline V gene has CDR1 DFQATT and CDR2 SNEGSKA (reference sequence). The CDR3 extends over 15 amino acids. The CDR3: CSASALAGRYNEQFF. The CDR3 DNA reads TGCAGTGCTAGTGCCCTAGCGGGTCGGTACAATGAGCAGTTCTTC.

The chain combines TRBV30 with TRBJ1-1; the D is unclear. CDR1 and CDR2 from the germline V gene are GTSNPN and SVGIG (reference sequence). V was clipped by 3 bases and J by 11 bases, with 13 bases between them. The CDR3 totals 11 residues. As DNA, the CDR3 is TGTGCCTGGAGGTTGTTCGGCGGGGCTTTCTTT. It translates to CAWRLFGGAFF.

The table lists this clone with a few counts. The chain joins TRBV4-1 to TRBJ1-1; D is possibly TRBD1 (5 bases). Germline lookup yields CDR1 MGHRA and CDR2 YSYEKL. There are 15 residues in the CDR3. Between the trimmed V and J ends, which lost 3 bases and 0 bases, there was a span of 11 bases. The DNA for the CDR3 is TGCGCCAGCAGCCAGGTGATCAGGGTGAACACTGAAGCTTTCTTT. It translates to CASSQVIRVNTEAFF.

Here the CDR3 DNA reads TGTGCCAGCAGTCCTCGGACAGGGGGCCAAAATCAGCCCCAGCATTTT. It specifies CASSPRTGGQNQPQHF. The chain recombines TRBV27 with TRBJ1-5, with TRBD1 matching over 11 bases. This CDR3 contains 16 residues. V trimming: 5 bases; J trimming: 4 bases; junction bases outside the gene matches: 7. Looked up from germline, CDR1 is MNHEY and CDR2 is SMNVEV (reference sequence).

The J gene is TRBJ2-7, the V gene TRBV3-1 (or the pseudogene TRBV3-2); D gene unclear. CDR1 and CDR2 (germline): LGHDT, YNNKEL (reference sequence). This CDR3 spans 12 amino acids. V dropped 1 base and J dropped 5 bases, with 6 bases sitting between them. CDR3 loop: CASSQGAHEQYF. DNA of the CDR3: TGTGCCAGCAGCCAAGGCGCGCACGAGCAGTACTTC.

The rearrangement joins TRBV24-1 to TRBJ2-1; a possible D gene is TRBD1 (6 bases). The CDR3 length is 18 residues. V dropped 6 bases and J dropped 1 base, with 21 bases sitting between them. The germline V gene encodes CDR1 KGHDR and CDR2 SFDVKD. Written as DNA, the CDR3 is TGTGCCACCAGTAAACAGGGATCTTTTGCGTTGTCCTACAATGAGCAGTTCTTC. Translated: CATSKQGSFALSYNEQFF.

This CDR3 is CASSMWGEGTGELFF. In DNA form, the CDR3 reads TGTGCCAGTAGTATGTGGGGAGAGGGCACCGGGGAGCTGTTTTTT. The rearrangement uses TRBV19 and TRBJ2-2, with TRBD2 as a possible D gene (5 bases). Germline-derived CDR1 and CDR2 are LNHDA and SQIVND (reference sequence). The V end was cut by 3 bases, the J end by 4 bases, with 12 bases between. The CDR3 contains 15 residues.

Here the CDR3 reads CASSLNPTGGRSPLHF. CDR3 nucleotide sequence: TGTGCCAGCAGCTTAAACCCCACAGGGGGCAGATCACCCCTCCACTTT. This chain links TRBV11-2 with TRBJ1-6; 9 bases map to TRBD1. This CDR3 is built from 16 residues. Germline CDR1 is SGHAT and CDR2 is FQNNGV. The V and J ends lost 2 bases and 10 bases, in that order; junction bases with no gene match: 9.

This rearrangement joins TRBV12-3 or TRBV12-4 to TRBJ2-5; TRBD1 is a possible D gene (6 bases). Trimming pared 4 bases from V and 3 bases from J, leaving 6 bases between. The CDR3 totals 12 residues. DNA for the CDR3: TGTGCCAGCAGTTACAGGGAAGAGACCCAGTACTTC. Amino acid sequence: CASSYREETQYF.

The genes are TRBV11-2 and TRBJ2-1; D not certain. The CDR3 extends over 17 amino acids. The V end was cut by 0 bases, the J end by 3 bases, with 15 bases between. Germline V lookup: CDR1 SGHAT, CDR2 FQNNGV. CDR3 in DNA: TGTGCCAGCAGCTTAGAGCATGTTCTGCTCCTCTACAATGAGCAGTTCTTC. It yields the protein CASSLEHVLLLYNEQFF.

The genes are TRBV15 and TRBJ2-7; D not resolved. V lost 0 bases and J 7 bases, leaving 28 bases between the germline ends. Per the germline V gene, CDR1 is LNHNV and CDR2 is YYDKDF (reference sequence). The CDR3 spans 19 residues. CDR3 nucleotide sequence: TGTGCCACCAGCAGAGATCCGTCTGAGCAGGCCCGACCGAGGAAGGAGCAGTACTTC. Translated, it gives CATSRDPSEQARPRKEQYF.

This clone was recorded once. The DNA for the CDR3 is TGTGCCAGTAATGAACCGGGACATAAAATTGAAGCTTTCTTT. This encodes CASNEPGHKIEAFF. This chain connects TRBV19 to TRBJ1-1; possible D gene TRBD1, 6 bases. Per the germline V gene, CDR1 is LNHDA and CDR2 is SQIVND (reference sequence). V was clipped by 7 bases and J by 7 bases, with 19 bases between them. There are 14 residues in the CDR3.

This clone was counted once. This sequence joins TRBV11-3 and TRBJ1-4, with D perhaps matching TRBD1 (6 bases). The V and J ends lost 1 base and 4 bases respectively, with 7 bases between them. In germline, CDR1 is SGHNT, CDR2 YENEEA. CDR3 size: 14 residues. CDR3 sequence: CASSLGQVNEKLFF. Here the CDR3 DNA reads TGTGCCAGCAGCTTAGGACAGGTTAATGAAAAACTGTTTTTT.

The chain uses TRBV7-9 and TRBJ2-5; D may be TRBD2 (6 bases). CDR3 length: 15 residues. Trimming removed 0 bases from V and 0 bases from J, with 8 bases in between. Germline V gene lookup returns CDR1 SEHNR and CDR2 FQNEAQ (reference sequence). For the CDR3, the DNA is TGTGCCAGCAGCTTAGCGGGAGGCCACCAAGAGACCCAGTACTTC. Its protein is CASSLAGGHQETQYF. Full variable domain (missing parts from reference TRBV7-9 and TRBJ2-5): DTGVSQNPRHKITKRGQNVTFRCDPISEHNRLYWYRQTLGQGPEFLTYFQNEAQLEKSRLLSDRFSAERPKGSFSTLEIQRTEQGDSAMYLCASSLAGGHQETQYFGPGTRLLVL.

This rearrangement joins TRBV2 to TRBJ1-1, with TRBD1 as a possible D gene (5 bases). Germline lookup yields CDR1 SNHLY and CDR2 FYNNEI. CDR3 length: 11 amino acids. The V end was cut by 7 bases, the J end by 7 bases, with 10 bases between. The CDR3 sequence is CASTKTVEAFF. DNA for the CDR3: TGTGCCAGCACCAAGACAGTTGAAGCTTTCTTT.

This chain joins TRBV11-3 and TRBJ1-6; 7 positions match TRBD1. Per the germline V gene, CDR1 is SGHNT and CDR2 is YENEEA. V gave up 5 bases and J gave up 4 bases; unmatched junction bases: 2. There are 14 residues in the CDR3. The CDR3 DNA follows: TGTGCCAGCAGCGCCAGGGGGTATAATTCACCCCTCCACTTT. Its translation: CASSARGYNSPLHF.